Presented here are 32 T cell receptor beta chains from one specimen sequenced in a study of neurological immune-mediated disorders. This sample's time point: longitudinal time-point 2. One entry per CDR3 protein, called by TCRdb with MiXCR from the 5' RACE reads. The data hold tens of thousands of distinct CDR3 sequences, with around 14% observed a single time. The sequenced material came from PBMCs. The receptors here all came from a female donor with HTLV-1-associated myelopathy (HAM/TSP).

This clonotype was recorded many times. The chain is built from TRBV20-1 and TRBJ2-5, with a weak D call TRBD1 (5 bases). The CDR3 has 13 amino acids. CDR1 is DFQATT and CDR2 is SNEGSKA in the germline V gene (reference sequence). V was trimmed by 2 bases and J by 2 bases, leaving 9 bases between them. CDR3 sequence reads: CSARKTAQETQYF. The CDR3 region has the DNA TGCAGTGCTAGAAAGACAGCTCAAGAGACCCAGTACTTC.

Ten or more counts support this clonotype. The V gene is TRBV29-1, the J gene TRBJ1-1; D is undetermined. In germline, CDR1 is SQVTM, CDR2 ANQGSEA. V was pared by 4 bases and J by 0 bases, with 9 bases between. This CDR3 has 13 residues. For the CDR3, the DNA is TGCAGCGTTGTGGTAATAGTGAACACTGAAGCTTTCTTT. Residues: CSVVVIVNTEAFF.

This clonotype was counted ten times or more. The chain uses TRBV28 and TRBJ2-7, with no clear D. The CDR3 totals 12 residues. The germline V and J ends were trimmed by 5 bases and 2 bases, with 7 bases remaining between them. Germline V gene sequence: CDR1 MDHEN, CDR2 SYDVKM. The CDR3 region has the DNA TGTGCCAGCAGTATAGGAACCTACGAGCAGTACTTC. Protein product: CASSIGTYEQYF.

This clonotype was counted ten times or more. V is TRBV2 and J is TRBJ2-3, with 14 bases matching TRBD2. The CDR3 runs to 14 residues. V was pared by 7 bases and J by 5 bases, with 2 bases of the junction left unmatched. Germline CDR1 SNHLY, CDR2 FYNNEI. The CDR3 sequence: CASKTSGGVDTQYF. The CDR3 region has the DNA TGTGCCAGCAAGACTAGCGGGGGGGTAGATACGCAGTATTTT.

Many counts were recorded for this clonotype. The genes are TRBV7-9 and TRBJ2-2, with D possibly being TRBD1 (6 bases). Between the trimmed V and J ends, which lost 0 bases and 6 bases, there was a span of 8 bases. The CDR3 extends over 14 amino acids. Germline CDR1 is SEHNR and CDR2 is FQNEAQ (reference sequence). The DNA of the CDR3 is TGTGCCAGCAGCTTAGCGGGGGCAGCCGGGGAGCTGTTTTTT. Translation gives CASSLAGAAGELFF.

A word on this clonotype: This may arise from a read error, as a much more abundant clone is one base away. The chain carries TRBV3-1 and TRBJ2-2; no firm D call. V shed 3 bases and J shed 2 bases, with 10 bases lying between them. Looked up from germline, CDR1 is LGHDT and CDR2 is YNNKEL (reference sequence). The CDR3 contains 15 residues. The CDR3 DNA reads as TGTGCCAGCAGCCAGTTGCGGTTAAACACCGGGGAGCTGTTTTTT. It translates to CASSQLRLNTGELFF.

This clonotype was detected ten times or more. The V call is TRBV5-1, the J call TRBJ2-2; 10 bases are a match to TRBD1. Germline-derived CDR1 and CDR2 are SGHRS and YFSETQ. With 4 bases clipped from V and 6 bases from J, the junction kept 12 bases outside the gene matches. CDR3 length: 17 residues. The CDR3 here is CASSPWTGGYRAGELFF. CDR3 coding DNA: TGCGCCAGCAGCCCATGGACAGGGGGATATCGAGCCGGGGAGCTGTTTTTT.

This clonotype came up many times. V is TRBV2 and J is TRBJ2-3; D ambiguous. The CDR3 has 15 amino acids. V gave up 2 bases and J gave up 4 bases, with 13 bases separating them. The V gene's germline CDR1 is SNHLY and CDR2 FYNNEI. Here the CDR3 DNA reads TGTGCCAGCAGTGAATGGCGTGAGGCGGCAGATACGCAGTATTTT. This gives the protein CASSEWREAADTQYF. The full variable domain, in which reference TRBV2 and TRBJ2-3 provide the parts outside the CDR3, is EPEVTQTPSHQVTQMGQEVILRCVPISNHLYFYWYRQILGQKVEFLVSFYNNEISEKSEIFDDQFSVERPDGSNFTLKIRSTKLEDSAMYFCASSEWREAADTQYFGPGTRLTVL.

The chain couples TRBV18 to TRBJ2-1; a possible D gene is TRBD2 (6 bases). Germline lookup yields CDR1 KGHSH and CDR2 LQKENI. V dropped 3 bases and J dropped 0 bases, with 12 bases sitting between them. This CDR3 is 16 amino acids long. For the CDR3, the DNA is TGTGCCAGCTCACCGTTGGGGGGACTCTCCTACAATGAGCAGTTCTTC. It yields the protein CASSPLGGLSYNEQFF.

Ten or more counts support this clonotype. The chain is built from TRBV7-9 and TRBJ2-4, with D possibly matching TRBD2 (5 bases). CDR1 is SEHNR and CDR2 is FQNEAQ in the germline V gene (reference sequence). Trimming pared 5 bases from V and 5 bases from J, leaving 13 bases between. The CDR3 spans 14 residues. CDR3 bases: TGTGCCAGCAGCCCGCCCGGGGTACAAAACATTCAGTACTTC. Amino acid sequence: CASSPPGVQNIQYF.

By frequency in the sample, this clonotype is medium-sized. This chain joins TRBV2 and TRBJ1-6, with D possibly matching TRBD1 (6 bases). The CDR3 length is 15 residues. V was cut by 1 base and J by 5 bases, with 9 bases left in between. Germline values: CDR1 SNHLY, CDR2 FYNNEI. The CDR3 reads CASSEEGGDNSPLHF. The CDR3, as DNA: TGTGCCAGCAGTGAAGAGGGGGGGGATAATTCACCCCTCCACTTT.

The V and J genes are TRBV5-1 and TRBJ1-2; D may be TRBD1 (5 bases). Germline V gene data show CDR1 as SGHRS and CDR2 as YFSETQ. The V and J ends lost 6 bases and 3 bases respectively, with 24 bases between them. The CDR3 spans 17 residues. The CDR3: CASIQLGRRHTHYGYTF. The CDR3 nucleotides read TGCGCCAGCATTCAGCTGGGGCGGCGACATACCCACTATGGCTACACCTTC.

This clonotype was detected a few times. The V call is TRBV5-1, the J call TRBJ2-5; 8 nucleotides line up with TRBD1. V dropped 3 bases and J dropped 2; count of bases not matched to a gene: 9. The CDR3 runs 16 residues. Germline V gene data show CDR1 as SGHRS and CDR2 as YFSETQ. The CDR3 bases are TGCGCCAGCAGCTCGAAGAGCAGGGGGCTTCAAGAGACCCAGTACTTC. Protein sequence: CASSSKSRGLQETQYF.

This clonotype was seen only a few times. This chain links TRBV14 with TRBJ1-6; D ambiguous. CDR1 and CDR2 (germline): SGHDN, FVKESK. The CDR3 length is 15 residues. The germline V and J ends were trimmed by 0 bases and 15 bases, with 18 bases remaining between them. The CDR3 spells CASSQDWQFFEFLHF. CDR3 DNA sequence: TGTGCCAGCAGCCAAGATTGGCAGTTCTTTGAATTCCTCCACTTT.

This clonotype was picked up a small number of times. The chain recombines TRBV20-1 with TRBJ2-3; 8 bases are shared with TRBD2. Per germline, CDR1 DFQATT and CDR2 SNEGSKA (reference sequence). The CDR3 extends over 16 amino acids. Unmatched junction bases numbered 8, after V lost 0 bases and J lost 3 bases. CDR3 nucleotides: TGCAGTGCTAGAGATGATGAGGGCGGGGGGACAGATACGCAGTATTTT. Its protein product is CSARDDEGGGTDTQYF.

In its sample, this clonotype was seen many times. This chain's CDR3 is CSARVWGNPYEQYF. The CDR3, as DNA: TGCAGTGCTAGAGTTTGGGGGAACCCCTACGAGCAGTACTTC. The chain combines TRBV20-1 with TRBJ2-7; TRBD1 or TRBD2 may be the D gene (5 bases each). Trimming took off 1 base at V and 2 bases at J, with 12 bases between the two ends. Per the germline V gene, CDR1 is DFQATT and CDR2 is SNEGSKA (reference sequence). The CDR3 sequence is 14 residues long.

This clonotype was observed at least ten times. The chain is built from TRBV4-1 and TRBJ2-3; weak D call: TRBD2 (6 bases). Looked up from germline, CDR1 is MGHRA and CDR2 is YSYEKL. V was clipped by 0 bases and J by 1 base, with 17 bases between them. The CDR3 totals 18 residues. CDR3 DNA sequence: TGCGCCAGCAGCCAAGATGGGGGTTTAAGACTAGGCACAGATACGCAGTATTTT. It codes for CASSQDGGLRLGTDTQYF.

This clonotype was detected ten times or more. The chain has TRBV3-1 and TRBJ1-1; D not resolved. The CDR3 contains 13 residues. CDR1 and CDR2 (germline): LGHDT, YNNKEL (reference sequence). The germline V and J ends were trimmed by 5 bases and 0 bases, with 7 bases remaining between them. The CDR3 loop is CASSYLMNTEAFF. The CDR3 bases are TGTGCCAGCAGCTACCTCATGAACACTGAAGCTTTCTTT.

This clonotype was recorded at least ten times. The chain joins TRBV10-3 to TRBJ1-3, with D hard to call. The CDR3 is 13 amino acids. Looked up from germline, CDR1 is ENHRY and CDR2 is SYGVKD. The V end lost 4 bases, the J end lost 3 bases, and 7 bases lay between the germline ends. The DNA of the CDR3 is TGTGCCATCAGTGGTCCCGGTGGAAACACCATATATTTT. Translation gives CAISGPGGNTIYF.

This clonotype was counted at least ten times. This chain connects TRBV7-9 to TRBJ2-7; TRBD1 matches 8 bases. The CDR3 is made up of 14 amino acids. Trimming removed 2 bases from V and 3 bases from J; junction bases left unmatched: 3. Germline CDR1 and CDR2: SEHNR and FQNEAQ (reference sequence). The CDR3 bases are TGTGCCAGCAGCTTAAGACAGGGGATCTACGAGCAGTACTTC. Encoded protein: CASSLRQGIYEQYF.

This clonotype has at least ten counts. The chain is built from TRBV6-6 and TRBJ1-1; 7 bases are a match to TRBD1. Germline values: CDR1 MNHNY, CDR2 SVGAGI (reference sequence). The CDR3 has 14 residues. The V segment lost 6 bases and the J segment 7 bases; nucleotides outside the gene matches: 11. The CDR3 nucleotides read TGTGCCAGCAGCGGGACAGACCAGAGAGTTGAAGCTTTCTTT. Translated, it gives CASSGTDQRVEAFF.

This clonotype was counted ten times or more. V usage is TRBV2 and J usage is TRBJ2-7; TRBD1 matches 9 bases. After removal of 4 bases from V and 5 bases from J, the junction contained 9 bases not matched to a gene. The CDR3 runs 15 residues. The V gene's germline CDR1 is SNHLY and CDR2 FYNNEI. CDR3: CASSALGTGTHEQYF. The CDR3 DNA reads as TGTGCCAGCAGTGCTTTAGGGACAGGGACTCACGAGCAGTACTTC.

This clonotype occurred many times. The V call is TRBV7-9, the J call TRBJ1-1, with no clear D. Looked up from germline, CDR1 is SEHNR and CDR2 is FQNEAQ (reference sequence). The V end was cut by 8 bases, the J end by 1 base, with 8 bases between. The length of the CDR3 is 12 residues. The CDR3 sequence is CASRTTNTEAFF. In nucleotides, the CDR3 is TGTGCCAGCCGTACGACGAACACTGAAGCTTTCTTT.

This clonotype was seen repeatedly, ten times or more. The chain combines TRBV25-1 with TRBJ2-2; D is possibly TRBD1 (6 bases). Trimming pared 6 bases from V and 5 bases from J, leaving 13 bases between. This CDR3 is built from 14 residues. Germline CDR1 and CDR2: MGHDK and SYGVNS. In nucleotides, the CDR3 is TGTGCCAGCAGACAGGGTCCTGTAACCGGGGAGCTGTTTTTT. Translating gives CASRQGPVTGELFF.

This clonotype was counted many times. The genes are TRBV27 and TRBJ2-3; possibly TRBD1 for D (6 bases). Trimming took 3 bases from V and 5 from J, leaving 12 bases between them. Germline loops: CDR1 MNHEY, CDR2 SMNVEV (reference sequence). CDR3 length: 14 amino acids. The CDR3 DNA follows: TGTGCCAGCAGTTTGATTGCAGGGGTAGATACGCAGTATTTT. It yields the protein CASSLIAGVDTQYF.

This clonotype was detected many times. V is TRBV7-2 and J is TRBJ2-2; no firm D call. There are 15 residues in the CDR3. The V end lost 5 bases, the J end lost 3 bases, and 13 bases lay between the germline ends. CDR1 is SGHTA, CDR2 FQGNSA, per germline. DNA of the CDR3: TGTGCCAGCAGCCCCTTGAGATCGGACACCGGGGAGCTGTTTTTT. Protein sequence: CASSPLRSDTGELFF.

This clonotype has ten or more counts. This sequence joins TRBV29-1 and TRBJ2-2; D possibly corresponds to TRBD2 (6 bases). In germline, CDR1 is SQVTM, CDR2 ANQGSEA. V was trimmed by 1 base and J by 1 base, leaving 10 bases between them. The CDR3 has 15 residues. In DNA form, the CDR3 reads TGCAGCGTTGAAGGGAGGGAGAAGAACACCGGGGAGCTGTTTTTT. Translated, it gives CSVEGREKNTGELFF.

The table lists this clonotype with many counts. The chain uses TRBV6-5 and TRBJ1-2, with D possibly TRBD1 on 5 matching bases. Germline lookup yields CDR1 MNHEY and CDR2 SVGAGI. The CDR3 totals 15 residues. V lost 2 bases and J 7 bases, leaving 17 bases between the germline ends. CDR3 protein: CASSYGDGGSFGYTF. In DNA, the CDR3 is TGTGCCAGCAGTTACGGGGACGGCGGCTCGTTTGGCTACACCTTC.

Worth noting for this clonotype: This may be a read error, as it is one base from a much larger clone. The chain combines TRBV9 with TRBJ2-7; 13 positions match TRBD2. Germline CDR1 is SGDLS and CDR2 is YYNGEE. The ends lost 1 base at V and 7 bases at J; junction bases unmatched: 5. The CDR3 loop spans 15 amino acids. The CDR3 coding sequence is TGTGCCAGCAGCGTACAACTAGCGGGGGGGGATGAGCAGTACTTC. Its translation is CASSVQLAGGDEQYF.

This clonotype came up many times. The chain employs TRBV4-2 and TRBJ2-1, with D unclear. This CDR3 is 11 amino acids long. Germline V gene lookup returns CDR1 LGHNA and CDR2 YNFKEQ. Trimming left V 0 bases short and J 9 bases short, with 3 bases between. The CDR3 DNA is TGTGCCAGCAGCCAAGATGTTGAGCAGTTCTTC. Encoded protein: CASSQDVEQFF.

This clonotype was observed many times. The rearrangement links TRBV2 to TRBJ1-5; the D is unclear. Germline CDR1 SNHLY, CDR2 FYNNEI. Trimming removed 7 bases from V and 2 bases from J, with 15 bases in between. This CDR3 is built from 15 residues. The CDR3 reads CASKERDLGNQPQHF. The CDR3 nucleotides are TGTGCCAGCAAAGAAAGGGATTTGGGCAATCAGCCCCAGCATTTT.

The table lists this clonotype with many counts. This chain connects TRBV10-2 to TRBJ1-1; D is unclear. This CDR3 has 12 residues. The germline V gene encodes CDR1 WSHSY and CDR2 SAAADI. The V end was cut by 4 bases, the J end by 5 bases, with 8 bases between. Written as DNA, the CDR3 is TGCGCCAGCAGTGTTCTAGATACTGAAGCTTTCTTT. Encoded protein: CASSVLDTEAFF.